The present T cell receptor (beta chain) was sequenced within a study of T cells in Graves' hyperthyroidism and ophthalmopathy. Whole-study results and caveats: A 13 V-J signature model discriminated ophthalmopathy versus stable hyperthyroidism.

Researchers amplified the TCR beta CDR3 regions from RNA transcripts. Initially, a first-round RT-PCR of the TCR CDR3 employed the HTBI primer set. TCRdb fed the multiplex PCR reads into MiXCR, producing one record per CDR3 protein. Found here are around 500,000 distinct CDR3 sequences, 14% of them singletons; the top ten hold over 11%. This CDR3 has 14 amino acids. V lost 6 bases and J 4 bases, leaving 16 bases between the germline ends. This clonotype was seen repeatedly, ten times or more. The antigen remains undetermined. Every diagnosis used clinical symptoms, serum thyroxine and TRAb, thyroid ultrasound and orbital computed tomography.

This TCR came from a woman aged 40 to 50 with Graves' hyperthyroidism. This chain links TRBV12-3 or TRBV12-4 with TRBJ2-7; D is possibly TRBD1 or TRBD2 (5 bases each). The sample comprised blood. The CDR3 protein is CASSLWDGNYEQYF. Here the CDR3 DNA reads TGTGCCAGCAGCCTCTGGGACGGCAATTACGAGCAGTACTTC.